The source of this T cell receptor (beta chain) is a study of CD8 T cells in Susac syndrome. Points from the study as a whole: The study recognized that its TCR sequencing and HLA analysis covered a relatively small number of individuals.

The CDR3 extends over 14 amino acids. V lost 11 bases, J lost 0 bases, and 5 bases stayed unmatched. Germline loops: CDR1 ENHRY, CDR2 SYGVKD. RNA totalling about 0.45 to 1 ug underwent reverse transcription with random hexamers. Across 54 Vbeta and 13 Jbeta, immunoSEQ multiplex PCR amplified TCR beta CDR3. MiXCR, applied by TCRdb to the immunoSEQ multiplex PCR reads, yields one record per CDR3 protein. The data show about 250,000 distinct CDR3 sequences, with approximately 92% seen just once and 0.06% to 0.08% held by the top ten. This clonotype has only one observation. Its antigen is not identified. The chain employs TRBV10-3 and TRBJ2-2; 8 bases match TRBD1. The clonotype originates from a human donor with multiple sclerosis. The sample comprised CD4+ T cells from PBMCs. The CDR3: CASRTGPNTGELFF. The DNA for the CDR3 is TGTGCCTCCCGGACAGGGCCGAACACCGGGGAGCTGTTTTTT.